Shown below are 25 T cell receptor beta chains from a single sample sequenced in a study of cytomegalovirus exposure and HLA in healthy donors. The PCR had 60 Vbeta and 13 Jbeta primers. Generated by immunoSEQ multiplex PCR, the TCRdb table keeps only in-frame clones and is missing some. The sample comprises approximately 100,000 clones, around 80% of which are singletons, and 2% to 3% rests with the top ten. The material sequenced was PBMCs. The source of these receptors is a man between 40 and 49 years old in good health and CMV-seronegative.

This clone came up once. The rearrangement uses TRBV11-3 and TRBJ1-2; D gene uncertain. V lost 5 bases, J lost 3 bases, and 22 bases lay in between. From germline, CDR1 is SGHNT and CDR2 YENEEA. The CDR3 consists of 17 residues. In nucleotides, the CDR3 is TGTGCCAGCAGCAGGCGGCAGCCCCGTTTTCCGTACTATGGCTACACCTTC. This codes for CASSRRQPRFPYYGYTF.

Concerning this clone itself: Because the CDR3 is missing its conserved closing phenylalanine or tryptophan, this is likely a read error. The CDR3 nucleotides read TGCGCCAGCTTTTTAGGAATGGGGGCTCCCTACGAGCAGTACCTC. Translated: CASFLGMGAPYEQYL. This chain connects TRBV5-1 to TRBJ2-7; maybe TRBD1 (6 bases). This CDR3 comprises 15 residues. The ends were cut back, 7 bases at V and 2 bases at J, with 19 bases in the middle. Germline loops: CDR1 SGHRS, CDR2 YFSETQ.

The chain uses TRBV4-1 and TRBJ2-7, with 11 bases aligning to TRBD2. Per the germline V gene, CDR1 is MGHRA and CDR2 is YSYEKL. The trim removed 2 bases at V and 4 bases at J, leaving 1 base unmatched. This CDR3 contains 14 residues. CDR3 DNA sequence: TGCGCCAGCAGCCAACTAGCGGGAGGTTACGAGCAGTACTTC. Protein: CASSQLAGGYEQYF.

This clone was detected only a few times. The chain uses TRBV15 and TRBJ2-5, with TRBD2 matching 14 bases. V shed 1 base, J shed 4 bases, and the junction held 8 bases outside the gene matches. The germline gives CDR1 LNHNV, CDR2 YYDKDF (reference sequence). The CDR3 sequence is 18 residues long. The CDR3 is CATSRVPQTSGGAETQYF. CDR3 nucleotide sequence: TGTGCCACCAGCAGAGTCCCGCAGACTAGCGGGGGGGCAGAGACCCAGTACTTC.

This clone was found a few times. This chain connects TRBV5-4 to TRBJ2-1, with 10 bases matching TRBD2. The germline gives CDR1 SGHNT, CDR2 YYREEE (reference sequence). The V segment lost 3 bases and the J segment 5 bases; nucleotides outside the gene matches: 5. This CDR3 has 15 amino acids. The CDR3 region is CASSSGTSVDNEQFF. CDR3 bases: TGTGCCAGCAGCTCCGGGACTAGCGTAGACAATGAGCAGTTCTTC.

CDR3 sequence reads: CASSSRGGGANYGYTF. The CDR3 region has the DNA TGTGCCAGCAGTTCCCGGGGAGGGGGAGCTAACTATGGCTACACCTTC. The rearrangement uses TRBV6-5 and TRBJ1-2; weak D call: TRBD1 (6 bases). CDR1 and CDR2 from the germline V gene are MNHEY and SVGAGI. Trimming left V 4 bases short and J 0 bases short, with 15 bases between. CDR3 size: 16 residues.

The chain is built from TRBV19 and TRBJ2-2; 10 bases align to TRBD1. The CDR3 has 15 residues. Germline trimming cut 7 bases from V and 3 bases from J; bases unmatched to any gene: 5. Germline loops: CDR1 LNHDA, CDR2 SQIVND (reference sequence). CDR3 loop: CASTPGTGDTGELFF. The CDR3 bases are TGTGCCAGTACCCCCGGGACAGGGGACACCGGGGAGCTGTTTTTT.

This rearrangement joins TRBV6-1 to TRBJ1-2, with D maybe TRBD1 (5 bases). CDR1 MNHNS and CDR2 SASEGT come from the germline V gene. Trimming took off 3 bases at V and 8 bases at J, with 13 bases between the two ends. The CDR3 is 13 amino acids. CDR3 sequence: CASSDAGTGGYTF. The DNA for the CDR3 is TGTGCCAGCAGTGATGCAGGGACTGGCGGCTACACCTTC.

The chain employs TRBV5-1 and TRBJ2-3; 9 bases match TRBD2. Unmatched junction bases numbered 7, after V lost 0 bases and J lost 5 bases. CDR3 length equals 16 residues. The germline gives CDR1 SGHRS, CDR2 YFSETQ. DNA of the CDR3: TGCGCCAGCAGCTTGGGCGGGGGGGCTTTCGGAGATACGCAGTATTTT. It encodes CASSLGGGAFGDTQYF.

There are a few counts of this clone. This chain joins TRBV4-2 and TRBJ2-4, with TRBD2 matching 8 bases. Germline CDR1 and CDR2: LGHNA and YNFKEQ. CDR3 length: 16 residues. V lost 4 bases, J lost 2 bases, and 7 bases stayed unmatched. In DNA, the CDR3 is TGTGCCAGCAGCCCCCAGCCGGGGGGGACCAAAAACATTCAGTACTTC. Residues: CASSPQPGGTKNIQYF.

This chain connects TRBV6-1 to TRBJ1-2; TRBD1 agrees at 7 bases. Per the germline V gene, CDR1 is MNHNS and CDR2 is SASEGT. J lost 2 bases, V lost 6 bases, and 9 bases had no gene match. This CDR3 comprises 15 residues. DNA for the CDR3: TGTGCCAGCAGGTTCGAGGGGGCGCCCAACTATGGCTACACCTTC. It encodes CASRFEGAPNYGYTF.

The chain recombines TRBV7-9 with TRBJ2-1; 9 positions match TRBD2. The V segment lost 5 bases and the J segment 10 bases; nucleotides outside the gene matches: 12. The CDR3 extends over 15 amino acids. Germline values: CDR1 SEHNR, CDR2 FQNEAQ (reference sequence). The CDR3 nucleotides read TGTGCCAGCAGCCGAGTGTCTAGCGGGGATGGGGAGCAGTTCTTC. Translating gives CASSRVSSGDGEQFF.

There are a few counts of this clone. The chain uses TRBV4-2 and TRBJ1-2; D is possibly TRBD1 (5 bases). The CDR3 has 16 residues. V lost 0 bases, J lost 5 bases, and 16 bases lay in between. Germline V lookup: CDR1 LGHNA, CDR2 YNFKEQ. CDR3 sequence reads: CASSQEVSRAIYGYTF. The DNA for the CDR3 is TGTGCCAGCAGCCAAGAAGTCAGCAGGGCAATTTATGGCTACACCTTC.

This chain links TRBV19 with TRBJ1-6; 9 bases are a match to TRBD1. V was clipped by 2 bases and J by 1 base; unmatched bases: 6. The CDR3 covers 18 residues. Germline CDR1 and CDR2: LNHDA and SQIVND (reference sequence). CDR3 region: CASSITTGGESYNSPLHF. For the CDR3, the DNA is TGTGCCAGTAGTATAACGACAGGGGGTGAATCCTATAATTCACCCCTCCACTTT.

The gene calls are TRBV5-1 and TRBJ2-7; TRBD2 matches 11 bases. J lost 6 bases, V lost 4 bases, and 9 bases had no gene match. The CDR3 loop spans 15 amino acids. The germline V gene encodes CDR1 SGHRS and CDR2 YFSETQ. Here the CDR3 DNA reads TGCGCCAGCAGCATACGACTAGCGGGGACTGGCGAGCAGTACTTC. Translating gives CASSIRLAGTGEQYF.

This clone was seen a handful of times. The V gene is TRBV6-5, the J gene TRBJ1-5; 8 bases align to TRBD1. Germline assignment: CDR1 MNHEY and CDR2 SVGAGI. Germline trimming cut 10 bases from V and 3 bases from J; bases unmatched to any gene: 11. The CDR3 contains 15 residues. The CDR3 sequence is CATRDRGLDNQPQHF. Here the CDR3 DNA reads TGTGCCACCAGAGACAGGGGCCTTGACAATCAGCCCCAGCATTTT.

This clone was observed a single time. In DNA, the CDR3 is TGCGCCAGCAGCCCCGGTGGGCTGTCAAGGAACGAGCAGTACTTC. Protein: CASSPGGLSRNEQYF. The rearrangement uses TRBV5-1 and TRBJ2-7; D unclear. The V end was cut by 4 bases, the J end by 5 bases, with 19 bases between. The CDR3 has 15 amino acids. Germline CDR1 is SGHRS and CDR2 is YFSETQ.

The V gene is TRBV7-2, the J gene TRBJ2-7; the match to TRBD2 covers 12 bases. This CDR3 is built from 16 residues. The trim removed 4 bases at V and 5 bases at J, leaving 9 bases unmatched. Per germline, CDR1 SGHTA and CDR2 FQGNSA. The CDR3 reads CASSWQLAGGSNEQYF. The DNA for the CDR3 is TGTGCCAGCAGCTGGCAACTAGCGGGGGGTTCTAACGAGCAGTACTTC.

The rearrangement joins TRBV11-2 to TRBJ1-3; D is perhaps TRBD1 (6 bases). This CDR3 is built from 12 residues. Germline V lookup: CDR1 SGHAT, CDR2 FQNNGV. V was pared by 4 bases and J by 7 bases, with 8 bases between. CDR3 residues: CASSYRVNTIYF. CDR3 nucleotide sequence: TGTGCCAGCAGCTACAGGGTTAACACCATATATTTT. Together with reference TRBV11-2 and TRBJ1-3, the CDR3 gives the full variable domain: EAGVAQSPRYKIIEKRQSVAFWCNPISGHATLYWYQQILGQGPKLLIQFQNNGVVDDSQLPKDRFSAERLKGVDSTLKIQPAKLEDSAVYLCASSYRVNTIYFGEGSWLTVV.

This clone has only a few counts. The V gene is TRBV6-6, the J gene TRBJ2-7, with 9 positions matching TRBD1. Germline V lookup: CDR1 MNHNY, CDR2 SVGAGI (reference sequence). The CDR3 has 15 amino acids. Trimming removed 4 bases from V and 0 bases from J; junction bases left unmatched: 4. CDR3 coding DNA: TGTGCCAGCAGTTCCCCGGACAGGGGCTCCTACGAGCAGTACTTC. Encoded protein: CASSSPDRGSYEQYF.

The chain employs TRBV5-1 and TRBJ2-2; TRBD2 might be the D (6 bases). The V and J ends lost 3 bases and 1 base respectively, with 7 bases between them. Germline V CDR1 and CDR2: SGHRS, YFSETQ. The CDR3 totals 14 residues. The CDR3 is CASSWRGNTGELFF. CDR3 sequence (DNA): TGCGCCAGCAGCTGGCGGGGGAACACCGGGGAGCTGTTTTTT.

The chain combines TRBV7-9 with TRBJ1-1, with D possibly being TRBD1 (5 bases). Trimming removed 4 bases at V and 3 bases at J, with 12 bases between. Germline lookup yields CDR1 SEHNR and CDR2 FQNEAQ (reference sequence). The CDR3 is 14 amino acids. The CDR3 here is CASSSTEGDTEAFF. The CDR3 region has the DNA TGTGCCAGCAGCTCGACAGAAGGGGACACTGAAGCTTTCTTT.

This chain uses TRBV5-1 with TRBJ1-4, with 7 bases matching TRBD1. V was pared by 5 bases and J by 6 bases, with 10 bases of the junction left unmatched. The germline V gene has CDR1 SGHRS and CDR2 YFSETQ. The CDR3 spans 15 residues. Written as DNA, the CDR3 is TGCGCCAGCAGTACTACAGGGGCCCGGGATGAAAAACTGTTTTTT. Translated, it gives CASSTTGARDEKLFF.

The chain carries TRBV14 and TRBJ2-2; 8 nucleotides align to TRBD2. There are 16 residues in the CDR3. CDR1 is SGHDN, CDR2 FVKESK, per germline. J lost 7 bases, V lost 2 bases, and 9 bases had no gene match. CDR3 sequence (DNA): TGTGCCAGCAGCCAAACAGATGGGACTAGGTACGGGGAGCTGTTTTTT. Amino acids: CASSQTDGTRYGELFF.

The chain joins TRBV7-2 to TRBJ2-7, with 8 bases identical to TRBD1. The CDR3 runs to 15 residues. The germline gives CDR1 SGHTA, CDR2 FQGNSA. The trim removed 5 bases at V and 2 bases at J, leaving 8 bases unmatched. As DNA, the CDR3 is TGTGCCAGCAGCATAGGACAGGGAAGCGCCTACGAGCAGTACTTC. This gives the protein CASSIGQGSAYEQYF.